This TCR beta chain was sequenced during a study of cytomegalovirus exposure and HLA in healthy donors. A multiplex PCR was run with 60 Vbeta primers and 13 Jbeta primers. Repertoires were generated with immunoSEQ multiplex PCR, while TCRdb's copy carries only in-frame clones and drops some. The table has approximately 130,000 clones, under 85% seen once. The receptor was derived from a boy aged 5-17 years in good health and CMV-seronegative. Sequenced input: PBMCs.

CDR3 sequence: CASSLEAGGVTDTQYF. The CDR3 DNA follows: TGCGCCAGCAGCTTGGAGGCGGGGGGGGTCACAGATACGCAGTATTTT. This chain uses TRBV5-1 with TRBJ2-3; 9 bases map to TRBD2. The CDR3 length is 16 residues. The germline CDR1 and CDR2 sequences are SGHRS and YFSETQ. Unmatched junction bases numbered 4, after V lost 0 bases and J lost 2 bases.